In this sample, the clone carrying this TCR beta chain turned up once. Its antigen is currently unknown. The repertoire was sequenced with immunoSEQ multiplex PCR; TCRdb's copy has only in-frame clones and lacks some. The table records around 58,000 clones, about 88% of them present only once. This sample is drawn from a study of T cell responses to AZD1222 COVID-19 vaccine. The overall study: Pooling of second doses given at about 4 or about 12 weeks was done.

General study findings and limits: With two AZD1222 doses given, Spike-specific TCR breadth and depth both rose. Samples come after the peak T cell response, not at day 14. Seropositivity was recorded at baseline in only a handful of AZD1222 recipients.

Trimming cost V 5 bases and J 1 base, with 11 bases left between them. CDR1 and CDR2 (germline): LNHDA, SQIVND (reference sequence). The CDR3 length is 14 residues. The material was peripheral blood, obtained on day 0 of AZD1222 vaccination. The sequence came from an adult in good health. This rearrangement joins TRBV19 to TRBJ1-2; unclear D gene. Here the CDR3 DNA reads TGTGCCAGTAGTGTAGGCCTGAATAACTATGGCTACACCTTC. It encodes CASSVGLNNYGYTF.